This T cell receptor (beta chain) was captured in a study of blood T cell repertoires in COVID-19. Whole-study context: Sites across the United States, Italy and Spain contributed samples from acute and convalescent COVID-19. Sources were T cells, B-cell-depleted T cells, or PBMCs; the material itself was cDNA or gDNA.

Per the authors' pipeline: Estimation of nucleated cell counts was performed using reference gene primer amplification. Sequencing used immunoSEQ multiplex PCR; TCRdb keeps in-frame clones, though not all of them. The V and J calls and the clone size are those of that table, but D and trimming were determined from the DNA. The repertoire has 200,000 to 300,000 clones, 86% of them found once; the top ten carry approximately 2%. CDR1 and CDR2 from the germline V gene are SGHRS and YFSETQ. V lost 4 bases and J lost 3; bases outside the gene matches: 2. CDR3 length equals 14 residues. The sequenced sample was peripheral blood. V is TRBV5-1 and J is TRBJ1-3; 9 positions agree with TRBD1. The sequence came from a man under 40 with active or convalescent COVID-19. The CDR3 loop is CASSPDRGGNTIYF. In nucleotides, the CDR3 is TGCGCCAGCAGCCCGGACAGGGGTGGAAACACCATATATTTT.